This TCR beta chain was profiled in a study of OX40 agonist ivuxolimab in advanced cancers. Study as a whole: Every patient in dose escalation had hepatocellular carcinoma, melanoma, renal cell or head and neck cancer.

The CDR3 covers 16 residues. Germline V gene sequence: CDR1 SGHVS, CDR2 FNYEAQ. V shed 5 bases and J 6 bases; nucleotides not matched to a gene: 12. Regarding the study as a whole: Relative to CD4+, CD8+ T cells held more expanded clones on average.

Only one count was recorded for this clone. Its antigen is undetermined. Profiled with immunoSEQ multiplex PCR; TCRdb holds only in-frame clones, not every one. The profile shows around 68,000 clones, roughly 89% of them singletons. Material: CD4+ or CD8+ T cells sorted from blood, obtained in a trial of the OX40 agonist ivuxolimab. J is TRBJ2-1 and V is TRBV7-6, with 8 bases lining up with TRBD1. This clonotype originated in an adult with an advanced solid tumor such as melanoma, head and neck, liver or kidney cancer. CDR3 in amino acids: CASSPNDRGGGNEQFF. The CDR3 DNA reads as TGTGCCAGCAGCCCGAACGACAGGGGCGGAGGCAATGAGCAGTTCTTC. The full variable domain, rest sourced from reference TRBV7-6 and TRBJ2-1, is GAGVSQSPRYKVTKRGQDVALRCDPISGHVSLYWYRQALGQGPEFLTYFNYEAQQDKSGLPNDRFSAERPEGSISTLTIQRTEQRDSAMYRCASSPNDRGGGNEQFFGPGTRLTVL.